The entry that follows covers one T cell receptor (beta chain) sequence. The antigen remains unidentified. Generated by immunoSEQ multiplex PCR, the TCRdb table keeps only in-frame clones and is missing some. This sample yields about 92,000 clones, of which around 80% are seen a single time; roughly 4% belongs to the top ten. This sample stems from a study of memory CD4+ T cells and cytomegalovirus serostatus. Study-level findings and limits: CMV serostatus prediction reached median AUC roughly 0.95, or 0.91 with US-trained model.

Single viable CD3+CD4+CD8-CD45RO+ cells were sorted as the memory CD4+ T cells. Sequenced material: memory CD4+ T cells from blood. The sequence derives from an adult in good health and CMV-seropositive.

The CDR3 spells CSVAGGPSTDTQYF. The CDR3 DNA follows: TGCAGCGTTGCTGGCGGGCCTAGCACAGATACGCAGTATTTT. The rearrangement joins TRBV29-1 to TRBJ2-3; tentatively, D is TRBD2 (5 bases). The CDR3 runs 14 residues. V shed 4 bases and J shed 0 bases, with 11 bases lying between them. CDR1 is SQVTM and CDR2 is ANQGSEA in the germline V gene.